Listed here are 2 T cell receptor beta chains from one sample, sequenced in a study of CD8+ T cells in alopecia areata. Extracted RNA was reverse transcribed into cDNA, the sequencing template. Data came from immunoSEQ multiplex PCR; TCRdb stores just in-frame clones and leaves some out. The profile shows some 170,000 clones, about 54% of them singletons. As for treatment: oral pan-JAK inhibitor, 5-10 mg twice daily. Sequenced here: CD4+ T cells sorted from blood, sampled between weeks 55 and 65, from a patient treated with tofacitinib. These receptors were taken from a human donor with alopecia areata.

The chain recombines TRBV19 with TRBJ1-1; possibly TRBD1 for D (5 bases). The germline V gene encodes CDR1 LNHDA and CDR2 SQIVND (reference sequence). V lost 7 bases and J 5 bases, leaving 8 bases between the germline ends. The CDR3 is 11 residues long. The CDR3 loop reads CASIEGTEAFF. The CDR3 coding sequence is TGTGCCAGTATCGAGGGGACTGAAGCTTTCTTT.

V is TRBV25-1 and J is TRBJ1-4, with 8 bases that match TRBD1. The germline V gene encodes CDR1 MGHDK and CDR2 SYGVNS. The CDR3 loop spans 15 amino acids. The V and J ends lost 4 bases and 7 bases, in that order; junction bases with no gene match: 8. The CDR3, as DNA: TGTGCCAGCAGTGGACTACAGGGGGTCAGTGAAAAACTGTTTTTT. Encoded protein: CASSGLQGVSEKLFF.